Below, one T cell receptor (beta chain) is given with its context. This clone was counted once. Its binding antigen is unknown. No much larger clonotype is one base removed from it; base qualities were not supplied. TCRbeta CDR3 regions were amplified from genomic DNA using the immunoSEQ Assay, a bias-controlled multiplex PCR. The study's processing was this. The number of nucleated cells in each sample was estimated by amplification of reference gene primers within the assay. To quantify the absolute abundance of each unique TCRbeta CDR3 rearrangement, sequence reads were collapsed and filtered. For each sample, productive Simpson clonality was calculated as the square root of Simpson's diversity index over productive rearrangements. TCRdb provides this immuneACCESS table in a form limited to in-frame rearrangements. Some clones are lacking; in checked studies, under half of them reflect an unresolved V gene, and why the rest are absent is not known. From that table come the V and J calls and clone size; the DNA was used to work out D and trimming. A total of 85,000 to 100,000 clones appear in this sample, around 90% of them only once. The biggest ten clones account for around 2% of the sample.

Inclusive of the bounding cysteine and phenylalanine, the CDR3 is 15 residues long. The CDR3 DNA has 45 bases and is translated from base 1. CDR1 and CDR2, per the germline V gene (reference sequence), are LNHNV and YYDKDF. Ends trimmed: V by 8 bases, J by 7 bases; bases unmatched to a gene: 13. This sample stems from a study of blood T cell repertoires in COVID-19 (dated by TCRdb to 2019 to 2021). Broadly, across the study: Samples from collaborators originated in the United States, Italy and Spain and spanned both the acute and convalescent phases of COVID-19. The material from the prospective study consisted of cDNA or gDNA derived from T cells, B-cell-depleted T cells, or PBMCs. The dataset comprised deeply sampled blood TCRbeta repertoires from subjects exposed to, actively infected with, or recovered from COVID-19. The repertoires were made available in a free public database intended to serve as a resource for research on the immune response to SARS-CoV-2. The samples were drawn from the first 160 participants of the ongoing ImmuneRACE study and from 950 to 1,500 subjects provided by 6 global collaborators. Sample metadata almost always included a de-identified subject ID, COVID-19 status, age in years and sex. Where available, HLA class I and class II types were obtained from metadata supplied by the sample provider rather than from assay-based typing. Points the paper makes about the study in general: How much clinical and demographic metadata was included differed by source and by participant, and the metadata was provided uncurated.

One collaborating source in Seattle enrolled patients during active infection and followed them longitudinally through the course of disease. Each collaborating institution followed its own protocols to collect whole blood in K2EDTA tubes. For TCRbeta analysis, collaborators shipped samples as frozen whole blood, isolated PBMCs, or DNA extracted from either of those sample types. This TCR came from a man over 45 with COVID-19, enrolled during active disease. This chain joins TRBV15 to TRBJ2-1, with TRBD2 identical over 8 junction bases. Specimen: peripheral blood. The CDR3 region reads CATAWGGGPGNEQFF. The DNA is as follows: TGTGCCACCGCGTGGGGCGGGGGGCCGGGGAATGAGCAGTTCTTC.